This T cell receptor beta chain came from a study of T-cell memory formation after mild COVID-19. This CDR3 has 16 residues. The germline CDR1 and CDR2 sequences are LGHNT and FRNRAP. The germline V and J ends were trimmed by 0 bases and 2 bases, with 14 bases remaining between them. A 5'RACE reaction primed in the constant segment made cDNA libraries of TCR alpha and TCR beta, and these carried sample barcodes and UMIs. TCRdb re-called the 5' RACE reads through MiXCR, storing one row per CDR3 protein. The sample carries 410,000 or so distinct CDR3 sequences, around a quarter recorded once. This sequence joins TRBV12-5 and TRBJ2-7, with D unclear. Sequences were obtained from PBMCs or a T cell subset sorted from them (not recorded which). The source is an adult woman who had mild COVID-19 (a few samples of this study predate the infection). Cell type and time point are not known. CDR3 nucleotides: TGTGCTAGTGGTTTGGTACTTTCGAGTACCACCTACGAGCAGTACTTC. It codes for CASGLVLSSTTYEQYF.